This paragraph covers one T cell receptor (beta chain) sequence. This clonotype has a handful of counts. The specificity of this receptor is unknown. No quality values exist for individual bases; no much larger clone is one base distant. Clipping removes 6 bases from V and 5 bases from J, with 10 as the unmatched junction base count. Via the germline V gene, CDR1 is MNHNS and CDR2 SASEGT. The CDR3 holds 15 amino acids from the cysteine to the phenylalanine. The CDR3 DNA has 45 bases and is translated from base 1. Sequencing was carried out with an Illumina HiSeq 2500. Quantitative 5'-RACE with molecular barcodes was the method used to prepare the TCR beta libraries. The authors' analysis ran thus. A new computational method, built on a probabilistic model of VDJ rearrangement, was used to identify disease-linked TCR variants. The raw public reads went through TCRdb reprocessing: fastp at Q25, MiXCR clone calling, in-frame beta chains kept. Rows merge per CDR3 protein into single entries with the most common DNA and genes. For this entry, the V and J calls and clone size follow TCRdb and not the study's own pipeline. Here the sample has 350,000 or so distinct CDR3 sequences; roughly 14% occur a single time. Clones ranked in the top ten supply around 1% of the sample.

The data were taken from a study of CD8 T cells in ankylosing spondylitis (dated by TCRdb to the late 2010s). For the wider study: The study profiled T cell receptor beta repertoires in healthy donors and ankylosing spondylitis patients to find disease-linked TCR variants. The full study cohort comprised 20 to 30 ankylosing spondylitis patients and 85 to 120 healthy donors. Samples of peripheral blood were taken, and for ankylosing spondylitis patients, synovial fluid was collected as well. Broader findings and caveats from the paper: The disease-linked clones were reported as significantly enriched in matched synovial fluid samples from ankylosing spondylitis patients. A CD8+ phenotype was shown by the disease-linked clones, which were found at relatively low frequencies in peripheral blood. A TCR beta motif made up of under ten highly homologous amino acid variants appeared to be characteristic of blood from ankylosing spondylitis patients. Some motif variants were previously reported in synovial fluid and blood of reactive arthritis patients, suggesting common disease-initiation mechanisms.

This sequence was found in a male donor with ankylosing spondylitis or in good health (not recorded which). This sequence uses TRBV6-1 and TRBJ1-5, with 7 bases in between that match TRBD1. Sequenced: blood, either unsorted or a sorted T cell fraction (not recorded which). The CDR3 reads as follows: CASSPRVGGYQPQHF. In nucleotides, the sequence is TGTGCCAGCAGCCCGCGGGTAGGGGGCTATCAGCCCCAGCATTTT.